The 4 T cell receptor beta chains reported below all come from one sample, sequenced in a study of blood T cell repertoires in COVID-19. Clones were sequenced by immunoSEQ multiplex PCR, and TCRdb holds only the in-frame ones, with some missing. The data show 490,000 or so clones, more than 85% seen once. The sample consisted of PBMCs or T cells enriched from blood (not recorded which). The receptors come from a woman aged 60-75 years who had recovered from COVID-19.

This chain connects TRBV5-5 to TRBJ2-1, with unresolved D. From germline, CDR1 is SGHKS and CDR2 YYEKEE (reference sequence). CDR3 length: 12 amino acids. V was shortened by 3 bases and J by 4 bases, with 5 bases between the two germline ends. CDR3 residues: CASSYWYNEQFF. CDR3 bases: TGTGCCAGCAGCTACTGGTACAATGAGCAGTTCTTC.

J is TRBJ1-1 and V is TRBV4-1, with D uncertain. CDR3 length: 13 residues. The V end was cut by 4 bases, the J end by 10 bases, with 16 bases between. CDR1 is MGHRA and CDR2 is YSYEKL in the germline V gene. In DNA form, the CDR3 reads TGCGCCAGCAGCCCGTTTCAGCCGGAGGGAGCTTTCTTT. This sequence encodes CASSPFQPEGAFF.

This sequence joins TRBV24-1 and TRBJ2-1, with TRBD1 matching over 8 bases. CDR1 and CDR2 from the germline V gene are KGHDR and SFDVKD. With V trimmed by 4 bases and J by 9 bases, 1 base remained unmatched. The CDR3 runs 12 residues. The CDR3 sequence: CATSEGTGEQFF. CDR3 coding DNA: TGTGCCACCAGTGAGGGGACAGGTGAGCAGTTCTTC.

This clone was observed a single time. The chain links TRBV6-6 to TRBJ2-7; 8 bases agree with TRBD1. V was clipped by 6 bases and J by 6 bases; unmatched bases: 4. Looked up from germline, CDR1 is MNHNY and CDR2 is SVGAGI (reference sequence). The CDR3 spans 12 residues. The chain's CDR3 is CASRRQGSEQYV. The CDR3 DNA reads TGTGCCAGCAGAAGACAGGGGTCCGAGCAGTACGTC.